The clone carrying this T cell receptor beta chain was seen only a few times. Its antigen is unknown. PCR was performed a second time for about 7 to 12 cycles using a sample-barcoded 5' primer and a J-beta primer mix. Researchers report that a template-switch adaptor with 12 random nucleotides tagged each cDNA molecule. From the 5' RACE reads, TCRdb called clonotypes with MiXCR, one entry per CDR3 protein. The sample includes 1.5 million to 1.9 million distinct CDR3 sequences, approximately 43% of them seen just once. The source of the sample is a study of blood T cells in healthy people across ages. Study-wide results and caveats: Researchers said unsorted PBMCs prevented a conclusive naive versus antigen-experienced comparison.

The length of the CDR3 is 14 residues. Looked up from germline, CDR1 is KGHDR and CDR2 is SFDVKD. The V segment lost 5 bases and the J segment 4 bases; nucleotides outside the gene matches: 4. Material for sequencing was blood. J is TRBJ2-1 and V is TRBV24-1; 7 positions agree with TRBD2. This TCR came from a woman aged 18-29 years in good health. CDR3: CATSVGGNYNEQFF. The CDR3 bases are TGTGCCACCAGTGTCGGGGGGAATTACAATGAGCAGTTCTTC.